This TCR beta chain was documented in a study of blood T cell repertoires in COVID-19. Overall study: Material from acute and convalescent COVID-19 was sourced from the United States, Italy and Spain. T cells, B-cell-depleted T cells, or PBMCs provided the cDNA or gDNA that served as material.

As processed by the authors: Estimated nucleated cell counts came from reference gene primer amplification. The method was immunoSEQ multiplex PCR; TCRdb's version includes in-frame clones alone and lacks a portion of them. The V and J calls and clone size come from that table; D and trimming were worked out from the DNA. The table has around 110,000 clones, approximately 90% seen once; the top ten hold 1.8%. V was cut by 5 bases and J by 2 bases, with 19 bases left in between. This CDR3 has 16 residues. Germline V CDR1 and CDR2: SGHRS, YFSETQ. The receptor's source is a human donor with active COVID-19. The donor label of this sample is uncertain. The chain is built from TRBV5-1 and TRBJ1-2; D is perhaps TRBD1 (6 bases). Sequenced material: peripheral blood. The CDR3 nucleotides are TGCGCCAGCAGTAAGCGATACCAGGGGCCGAACTATGGCTACACCTTC. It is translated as CASSKRYQGPNYGYTF.